This TCR beta chain was recorded in a study of vaccination and CD4 T cells after COVID-19. Study-level background: SARS-CoV-2, HCoV-NL63, HCoV-OC43 and HCoV-229E supplied the overlapping spike peptides used to stimulate cells.

With the Oncomine TCR Beta short-read assay, DNA from cultured CD4+ T cells was sequenced. Genomic DNA was extracted from cultured CD4+ T cells. From the PCR reads, TCRdb called clonotypes with MiXCR, one entry per CDR3 protein. Of 15,000 to 20,000 distinct CDR3 sequences detected, about 60% appear once; the ten largest clones hold less than 9.5%. As to this clonotype: Its antigen is as yet unknown.

Sample treatment: 10-day PBMC culture with coronavirus spike peptide pools or control peptides (ViraFEST assay). Trimming pared 0 bases from V and 1 base from J, leaving 9 bases between. CDR1 and CDR2 from the germline V gene are MNHEY and SMNVEV (reference sequence). There are 15 residues in the CDR3. What was sequenced was CD4+ T cells from blood, cultured in vitro. The receptor's source is a human donor who had recovered from COVID-19. This chain joins TRBV27 and TRBJ1-2, with D possibly TRBD1 on 5 matching bases. The CDR3 nucleotides read TGTGCCAGCAGTTTATCGTCCGGACATAACTATGGCTACACCTTC. Translated, it gives CASSLSSGHNYGYTF.